A single sample gave rise to the 7 T cell receptor beta chains below, sequenced in a study of cytomegalovirus exposure and HLA in healthy donors. PCR was performed using 60 Vbeta and 13 Jbeta primers. Profiling relied on immunoSEQ multiplex PCR, and the TCRdb table lists in-frame clones only, not all of them. The repertoire has 150,000 or so clones, more than 65% of them found once; the top ten carry approximately 1.3%. Sequencing was done on a sample of PBMCs. The receptors derive from a man between 25 and 39 years old in good health and CMV-seronegative.

The table lists this clone with a few counts. J is TRBJ2-7 and V is TRBV10-2, with D unclear. Germline lookup yields CDR1 WSHSY and CDR2 SAAADI. The CDR3 loop spans 12 amino acids. V dropped 0 bases and J dropped 4 bases, with 4 bases sitting between them. The CDR3 coding sequence is TGCGCCAGCAGTGAGTCCGAGTACGAGCAGTACTTC. Translation gives CASSESEYEQYF.

The chain has TRBV30 and TRBJ1-2; 7 nucleotides agree with TRBD1. This CDR3 is built from 15 residues. CDR1 is GTSNPN, CDR2 SVGIG, per germline (reference sequence). V was clipped by 0 bases and J by 2 bases; unmatched bases: 6. In DNA form, the CDR3 reads TGTGCCTGGAGTGTAGGAGGGGGCGCGAACTATGGCTACACCTTC. Residues: CAWSVGGGANYGYTF. Together with reference TRBV30 and TRBJ1-2, the CDR3 gives the full variable domain: SQTIHQWPATLVQPVGSPLSLECTVEGTSNPNLYWYRQAAGRGLQLLFYSVGIGQISSEVPQNLSASRPQDRQFILSSKKLLLSDSGFYLCAWSVGGGANYGYTFGSGTRLTVV.

This clone was detected once. The chain links TRBV28 to TRBJ1-5; TRBD1 aligns across 7 bases. V was pared by 5 bases and J by 8 bases, with 18 bases of the junction left unmatched. The CDR3 contains 17 residues. The V gene's germline CDR1 is MDHEN and CDR2 SYDVKM. The CDR3 DNA sequence: TGTGCCAGCAGTCCCCCCGGTTCCGACAGGGCCCTTGAGCCCCAGCATTTT. It codes for CASSPPGSDRALEPQHF.

The rearrangement uses TRBV19 and TRBJ2-7; D perhaps matches TRBD2 (6 bases). The V end was cut by 5 bases, the J end by 0 bases, with 14 bases between. The CDR3 loop spans 15 amino acids. CDR1 LNHDA and CDR2 SQIVND come from the germline V gene (reference sequence). The CDR3 region has the DNA TGTGCCAGTAGTGGATTAGCGGTGAGCTCCTACGAGCAGTACTTC. Encoded protein: CASSGLAVSSYEQYF.

This clone appeared once. This CDR3 is also generated by other DNA sequences in the sample. The V gene is TRBV30, the J gene TRBJ1-6, with 10 bases fitting TRBD1. J lost 5 bases, V lost 5 bases, and 3 bases had no gene match. Per the germline V gene, CDR1 is GTSNPN and CDR2 is SVGIG (reference sequence). The CDR3 contains 14 residues. CDR3: CAWRGTGDNSPLHF. The CDR3 DNA follows: TGTGCCTGGCGCGGGACAGGGGATAATTCACCCCTCCACTTT.

The CDR3 coding sequence is TGTGCCAGCCCCCCCGGGGGACCCAATCAGCCCCAGCATTTT. This sequence encodes CASPPGGPNQPQHF. The rearrangement uses TRBV11-3 and TRBJ1-5; TRBD1 might be the D (5 bases). The germline V gene has CDR1 SGHNT and CDR2 YENEEA. V lost 8 bases, J lost 3 bases, and 14 bases lay in between. The CDR3 is 14 amino acids. Drawing the rest from reference TRBV11-3 and TRBJ1-5, the complete variable domain is EAGVVQSPRYKIIEKKQPVAFWCNPISGHNTLYWYLQNLGQGPELLIRYENEEAVDDSQLPKDRFSAERLKGVDSTLKIQPAELGDSAVYLCASPPGGPNQPQHFGDGTRLSIL.

The table lists this clone with a few counts. The gene calls are TRBV5-6 and TRBJ2-7; the match to TRBD2 covers 8 bases. The CDR3 spans 13 residues. V lost 1 base and J lost 3; bases outside the gene matches: 0. Germline V CDR1 and CDR2: SGHDT, YYEEEE. The CDR3 is CASSLTSGYEQYF. CDR3 DNA: TGTGCCAGCAGCTTGACTAGCGGCTACGAGCAGTACTTC.